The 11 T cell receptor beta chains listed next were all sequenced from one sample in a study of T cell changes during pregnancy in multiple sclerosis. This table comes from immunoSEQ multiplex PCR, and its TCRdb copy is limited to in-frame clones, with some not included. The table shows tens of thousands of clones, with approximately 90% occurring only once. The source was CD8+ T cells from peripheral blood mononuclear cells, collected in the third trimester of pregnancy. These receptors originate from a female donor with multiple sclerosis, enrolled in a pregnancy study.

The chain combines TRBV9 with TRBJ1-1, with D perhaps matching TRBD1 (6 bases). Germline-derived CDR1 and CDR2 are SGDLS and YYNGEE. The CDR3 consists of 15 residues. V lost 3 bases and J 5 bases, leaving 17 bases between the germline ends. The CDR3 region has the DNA TGTGCCAGCAGCGAGAGGGGGGGAGAGAGGACTGAAGCTTTCTTT. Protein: CASSERGGERTEAFF.

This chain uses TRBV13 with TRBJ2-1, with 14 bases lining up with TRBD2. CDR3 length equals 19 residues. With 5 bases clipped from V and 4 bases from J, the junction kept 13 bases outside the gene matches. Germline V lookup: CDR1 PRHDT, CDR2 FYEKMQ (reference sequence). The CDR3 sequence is CASSTRHGTSGGWYNEQFF. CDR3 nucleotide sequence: TGTGCCAGCAGCACGCGACACGGGACTAGCGGGGGATGGTACAATGAGCAGTTCTTC.

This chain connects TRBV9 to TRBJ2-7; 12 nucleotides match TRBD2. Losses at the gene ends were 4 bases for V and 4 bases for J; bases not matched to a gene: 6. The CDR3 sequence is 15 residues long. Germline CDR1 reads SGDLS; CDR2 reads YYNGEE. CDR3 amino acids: CASSLGTSGLYEQYF. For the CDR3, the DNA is TGTGCCAGCAGCCTCGGGACTAGCGGGCTATACGAGCAGTACTTC.

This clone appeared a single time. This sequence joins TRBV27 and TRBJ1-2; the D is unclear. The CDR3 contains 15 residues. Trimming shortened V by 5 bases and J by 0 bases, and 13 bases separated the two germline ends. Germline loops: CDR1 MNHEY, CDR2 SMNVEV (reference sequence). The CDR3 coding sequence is TGTGCCAGCAGTCCCCAACCCGACTCTAACTATGGCTACACCTTC. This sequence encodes CASSPQPDSNYGYTF.

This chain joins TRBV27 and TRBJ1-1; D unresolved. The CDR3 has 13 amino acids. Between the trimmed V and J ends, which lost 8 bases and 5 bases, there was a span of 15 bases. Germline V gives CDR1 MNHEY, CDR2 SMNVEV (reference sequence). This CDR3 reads CASLRDIGTEAFF. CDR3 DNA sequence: TGTGCCAGCCTCCGGGATATAGGGACTGAAGCTTTCTTT.

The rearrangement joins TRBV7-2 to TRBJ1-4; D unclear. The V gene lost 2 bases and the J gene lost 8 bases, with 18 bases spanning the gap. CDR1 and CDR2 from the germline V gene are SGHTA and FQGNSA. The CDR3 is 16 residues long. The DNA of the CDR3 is TGTGCCAGCAGCTTAACGCAGGTCCGTAACAAAGAAAAACTGTTTTTT. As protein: CASSLTQVRNKEKLFF.

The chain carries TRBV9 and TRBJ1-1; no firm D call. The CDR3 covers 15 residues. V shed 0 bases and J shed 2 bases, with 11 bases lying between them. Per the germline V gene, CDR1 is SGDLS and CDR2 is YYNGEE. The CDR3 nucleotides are TGTGCCAGCAGCGTAGGGGGAGTCCCAAACACTGAAGCTTTCTTT. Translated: CASSVGGVPNTEAFF.

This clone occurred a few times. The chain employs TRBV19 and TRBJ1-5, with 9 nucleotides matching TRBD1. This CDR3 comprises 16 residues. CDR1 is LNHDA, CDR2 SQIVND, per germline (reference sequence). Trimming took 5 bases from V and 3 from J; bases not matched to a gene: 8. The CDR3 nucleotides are TGTGCCAGTAGTGGCCGGGACAGGGAGATCAATCAGCCCCAGCATTTT. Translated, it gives CASSGRDREINQPQHF.

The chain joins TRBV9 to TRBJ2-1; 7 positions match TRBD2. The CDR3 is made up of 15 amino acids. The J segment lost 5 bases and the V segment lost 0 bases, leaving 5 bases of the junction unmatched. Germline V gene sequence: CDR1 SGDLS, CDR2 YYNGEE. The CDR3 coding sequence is TGTGCCAGCAGCGTAGAGGGAGGGAAGGACAATGAGCAGTTCTTC. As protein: CASSVEGGKDNEQFF.

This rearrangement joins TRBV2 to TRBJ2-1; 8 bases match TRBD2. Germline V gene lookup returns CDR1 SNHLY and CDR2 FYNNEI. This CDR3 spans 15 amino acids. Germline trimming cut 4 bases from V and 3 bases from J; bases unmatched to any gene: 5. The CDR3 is CASSAGGGLYNEQFF. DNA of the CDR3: TGTGCCAGCAGTGCGGGCGGGGGGCTCTACAATGAGCAGTTCTTC.

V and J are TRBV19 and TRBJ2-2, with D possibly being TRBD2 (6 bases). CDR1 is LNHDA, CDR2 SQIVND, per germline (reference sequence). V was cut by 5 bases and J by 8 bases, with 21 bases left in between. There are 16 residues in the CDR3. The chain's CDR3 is CASSPGGTARLGELFF. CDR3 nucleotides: TGTGCCAGTAGTCCTGGGGGGACTGCGAGGTTAGGGGAGCTGTTTTTT.